This section outlines one TCR beta chain sequence together with its context. This sample was taken from a study of blood T cell repertoires in COVID-19. The overall study: PBMCs, B-cell-depleted T cells, or T cells provided the cDNA or gDNA that made up the material.

Original methodology: Using reference gene primer amplification, nucleated cell counts were estimated. This table comes from immunoSEQ multiplex PCR, and its TCRdb copy is limited to in-frame clones, with some not included. D and trimming were read from the DNA, whereas the V and J calls and clone size are those reported in that table. The repertoire includes about 200,000 clones, around 84% of them detected once, and 15% to 20% sits in the top ten. CDR3 size: 15 residues. The germline CDR1 and CDR2 sequences are MDHEN and SYDVKM. Trimming left V 4 bases short and J 2 bases short, with 12 bases between.

The sequenced material came from peripheral blood. This clonotype was obtained from a human donor in a cohort sampled during active COVID-19. The rearrangement links TRBV28 to TRBJ1-5; weak D call: TRBD1 (6 bases). The CDR3 region is CASSSDRSGNQPQHF. CDR3 bases: TGTGCCAGCAGTTCTGACAGGTCTGGCAATCAGCCCCAGCATTTT.